This T cell receptor beta chain is from a study of OX40 agonist ivuxolimab in advanced cancers. Looking at the study overall: Having had anti-PD-1, anti-PD-L1 or anti-CTLA-4 therapy before was allowed, and around 44% had some.

This CDR3 has 15 amino acids. Germline values: CDR1 SGHDT, CDR2 YYEEEE. Trimming pared 0 bases from V and 3 bases from J, leaving 13 bases between. Clones were sequenced by immunoSEQ multiplex PCR, and TCRdb holds only the in-frame ones, with some missing. The table lists 80,000 to 100,000 clones, approximately 91% of them singletons, with less than 0.35% in the top ten. This chain joins TRBV5-6 and TRBJ2-7; the D is unclear. The clonotype comes from an adult with an advanced solid tumor such as melanoma, head and neck, liver or kidney cancer. The specimen comprised CD4+ or CD8+ T cells sorted from blood, sampled in a trial of the OX40 agonist ivuxolimab. CDR3 protein: CASSLGPGVSYEQYF. The CDR3 DNA sequence: TGTGCCAGCAGCTTGGGCCCCGGCGTGAGCTACGAGCAGTACTTC.